The entry below gives a single TCR beta chain sequence along with its context. As yet, its antigen is unknown. Only in-frame clones appear in the TCRdb table, and some are missing; sequencing was by immunoSEQ multiplex PCR. The sample contains approximately 150,000 clones, over 80% of which appear only once. Germline values: CDR1 SGDLS, CDR2 YYNGEE. Trimming cost V 0 bases and J 6 bases, with 12 bases left between them. The CDR3 runs to 15 residues. The source of the sample is a study of T cell responses to AZD1222 COVID-19 vaccine. Study-level results: A mostly white British donor set with more females was recruited, and clonal diversity was possibly underestimated. The breadth and depth of Spike-specific TCRs increased once two AZD1222 doses had been given. Recipients of AZD1222 seropositive at baseline numbered only 6 or 7. Without day 14 samples, only post-peak T cell repertoires were studied.

This sequence originates from an adult in good health. This specimen consisted of peripheral blood, obtained on day 0 of AZD1222 vaccination. J is TRBJ2-2 and V is TRBV9; D possibly corresponds to TRBD1 (5 bases). The CDR3 here is CASSVVGRESGELFF. In DNA form, the CDR3 reads TGTGCCAGCAGCGTAGTCGGCAGGGAATCCGGGGAGCTGTTTTTT.